These 27 T cell receptor beta chains were sequenced from one sample in a study. Each CDR3 protein gets one entry after TCRdb re-called the RT-PCR reads with MiXCR. The data contain about 700,000 distinct CDR3 sequences, 12% to 15% of them singletons. Sequencing input: memory CD4+ T cells from blood. These receptors were taken from a female donor in good health, serving as a healthy control.

The genes are TRBV24-1 and TRBJ1-5; 7 bases fit TRBD1. CDR1 is KGHDR, CDR2 SFDVKD, per germline. The CDR3 has 14 residues. With 3 bases clipped from V and 4 bases from J, the junction kept 2 bases outside the gene matches. CDR3 in amino acids: CATSDTTGNQPQHF. The CDR3 bases are TGTGCCACCAGTGATACGACAGGGAATCAGCCCCAGCATTTT.

This rearrangement joins TRBV5-4 to TRBJ1-2, with D tentatively TRBD1 (5 bases). Per the germline V gene, CDR1 is SGHNT and CDR2 is YYREEE (reference sequence). The CDR3 sequence is 14 residues long. Trimming stripped 4 bases from V and 1 base from J, with 11 bases between. CDR3: CASSHEGVNYGYTF. Here the CDR3 DNA reads TGTGCCAGCAGCCACGAAGGGGTTAACTATGGCTACACCTTC.

The chain employs TRBV27 and TRBJ2-1; the match to TRBD1 covers 7 bases. CDR3 length: 13 residues. With 6 bases clipped from V and 8 bases from J, the junction kept 7 bases outside the gene matches. Per germline, CDR1 MNHEY and CDR2 SMNVEV (reference sequence). Written as DNA, the CDR3 is TGTGCCAGCAGACCAGGGGGTACGGATGAGCAGTTCTTC. Encoded protein: CASRPGGTDEQFF.

This clonotype was observed many times. The V and J genes are TRBV7-3 and TRBJ2-1; 9 bases match TRBD2. Germline assignment: CDR1 SGHTA and CDR2 FQGTGA. The CDR3 spans 15 residues. The J segment lost 6 bases and the V segment lost 5 bases, leaving 8 bases of the junction unmatched. The CDR3 nucleotides are TGTGCCAGCAGCACACGTAGCGGGAGTGGCAATGAGCAGTTCTTC. Protein product: CASSTRSGSGNEQFF.

The rearrangement uses TRBV29-1 and TRBJ1-5; D is unclear. The V gene lost 5 bases and the J gene lost 7 bases, with 18 bases spanning the gap. CDR1 is SQVTM, CDR2 ANQGSEA, per germline. The CDR3 covers 14 residues. CDR3 region: CSVLLAKGEQPQHF. The CDR3 DNA reads TGCAGCGTTCTCCTGGCGAAGGGCGAACAGCCCCAGCATTTT. Complete variable domain (other parts from reference TRBV29-1 and TRBJ1-5): SAVISQKPSRDICQRGTSLTIQCQVDSQVTMMFWYRQQPGQSLTLIATANQGSEATYESGFVIDKFPISRPNLTFSTLTVSNMSPEDSSIYLCSVLLAKGEQPQHFGDGTRLSIL.

The chain employs TRBV10-3 and TRBJ1-1, with 8 nucleotides matching TRBD1. J lost 3 bases, V lost 3 bases, and 0 bases had no gene match. Germline CDR1 and CDR2: ENHRY and SYGVKD. This CDR3 comprises 13 residues. The CDR3 loop is CAISDRGHTEAFF. In DNA, the CDR3 is TGTGCCATCAGTGACAGGGGGCACACTGAAGCTTTCTTT.

The chain employs TRBV11-2 and TRBJ1-6, with a tentative D call TRBD1 (6 bases). The germline V gene has CDR1 SGHAT and CDR2 FQNNGV. The CDR3 is made up of 17 amino acids. V shed 0 bases and J shed 7 bases, with 16 bases lying between them. The CDR3, as DNA: TGTGCCAGCAGCTTAGATCGGACAGTCTCGGGAAATTCACCCCTCCACTTT. Amino acid sequence: CASSLDRTVSGNSPLHF.

This clonotype was detected a few times. The chain has TRBV3-1 and TRBJ1-6; D is unclear. Deletions cut 5 bases from V and 2 bases from J, with 10 bases between. CDR3 size: 15 residues. Per the germline V gene, CDR1 is LGHDT and CDR2 is YNNKEL (reference sequence). This chain's CDR3 is CASSRTDPYNSPLHF. CDR3 bases: TGTGCCAGCAGCAGGACGGATCCCTATAATTCACCCCTCCACTTT.

The V and J genes are TRBV30 and TRBJ2-3, with 11 nucleotides matching TRBD2. The V and J ends lost 1 base and 4 bases, in that order; junction bases with no gene match: 1. Germline CDR1 reads GTSNPN; CDR2 reads SVGIG (reference sequence). CDR3 length: 14 residues. CDR3 nucleotide sequence: TGTGCCTGGAGTGAGGGACTAGCGGCAGATACGCAGTATTTT. Amino acids: CAWSEGLAADTQYF.

The V and J genes are TRBV2 and TRBJ1-5; D not certain. The CDR3 extends over 16 amino acids. Trimming pared 4 bases from V and 1 base from J, leaving 14 bases between. Germline CDR1 SNHLY, CDR2 FYNNEI. The CDR3 region is CASSGWEGSSNQPQHF. CDR3 coding DNA: TGTGCCAGCAGTGGATGGGAGGGCTCGAGCAATCAGCCCCAGCATTTT.

This clonotype was observed many times. CDR3 DNA sequence: TGTGCCACCAACCCGACAGGGGGCGGGGAGACCCAGTACTTC. Translated, it gives CATNPTGGGETQYF. J is TRBJ2-5 and V is TRBV15; 10 bases map to TRBD1. This CDR3 is built from 14 residues. The junction had 7 bases not matched to a gene; V was cut back by 7 bases and J by 5 bases. The germline CDR1 and CDR2 sequences are LNHNV and YYDKDF (reference sequence). The entire variable domain, with the rest obtained from reference TRBV15 and TRBJ2-5, is as follows: DAMVIQNPRYQVTQFGKPVTLSCSQTLNHNVMYWYQQKSSQAPKLLFHYYDKDFNNEADTPDNFQSRRPNTSFCFLDIRSPGLGDTAMYLCATNPTGGGETQYFGPGTRLLVL.

At least ten counts were recorded for this clonotype. The rearrangement uses TRBV6-5 and TRBJ1-1, with a weak D call TRBD1 (6 bases). V was pared by 6 bases and J by 1 base, with 9 bases between. CDR1 is MNHEY and CDR2 is SVGAGI in the germline V gene. This CDR3 has 13 residues. CDR3 DNA sequence: TGTGCCAGCAGCCAACAGGGGAACACTGAAGCTTTCTTT. Its translation: CASSQQGNTEAFF.

This sequence joins TRBV7-2 and TRBJ1-2; 7 nucleotides line up with TRBD1. The CDR3 sequence is 13 residues long. Trimming took 1 base from V and 7 from J; bases not matched to a gene: 3. Per germline, CDR1 SGHTA and CDR2 FQGNSA. The CDR3 DNA is TGTGCCAGCAGCTTAGAACAGGGGTTTGGCTACACCTTC. It translates to CASSLEQGFGYTF.

In its sample, this clonotype was seen a few times. V usage is TRBV5-6 and J usage is TRBJ1-3; D remains ambiguous. Germline lookup yields CDR1 SGHDT and CDR2 YYEEEE. CDR3 length equals 14 residues. Between the trimmed V and J ends, which lost 4 bases and 4 bases, there was a span of 12 bases. The chain's CDR3 is CASSPWTVGNTIYF. DNA for the CDR3: TGTGCCAGCAGCCCCTGGACGGTCGGAAACACCATATATTTT.

The table lists this clonotype with a few counts. The rearrangement links TRBV7-2 to TRBJ2-5; D remains unclear. Germline-derived CDR1 and CDR2 are SGHTA and FQGNSA. The CDR3 totals 15 residues. V was cut by 4 bases and J by 5 bases, with 17 bases left in between. CDR3 amino acids: CASSSIGWTVETQYF. In DNA, the CDR3 is TGTGCCAGCAGCTCAATCGGGTGGACGGTTGAGACCCAGTACTTC. Together with reference TRBV7-2 and TRBJ2-5, the CDR3 gives the full variable domain: GAGVSQSPSNKVTEKGKDVELRCDPISGHTALYWYRQSLGQGLEFLIYFQGNSAPDKSGLPSDRFSAERTGGSVSTLTIQRTQQEDSAVYLCASSSIGWTVETQYFGPGTRLLVL.

Ten or more counts support this clonotype. The V call is TRBV6-5, the J call TRBJ2-3, with a tentative D call TRBD1 (7 bases). The germline V and J ends were trimmed by 6 bases and 6 bases, with 19 bases remaining between them. This CDR3 has 15 residues. CDR1 MNHEY and CDR2 SVGAGI come from the germline V gene. This CDR3 reads CASSQGGGPLDTQYF. CDR3 nucleotides: TGTGCCAGCAGCCAGGGGGGCGGGCCTCTCGATACGCAGTATTTT.

This clonotype was seen more than once but under ten times. A clone one base away is much larger, so this may be a read error. V is TRBV28 and J is TRBJ1-3; no clear D gene. CDR1 and CDR2 (germline): MDHEN, SYDVKM. V was clipped by 6 bases and J by 4 bases, with 7 bases between them. The length of the CDR3 is 12 residues. The DNA of the CDR3 is TGTGCCAGCAGACGAGGAGGAAACACCATATATTTT. It encodes CASRRGGNTIYF.

This clonotype was counted between two and nine times. The chain uses TRBV28 and TRBJ2-6; 7 bases fit TRBD1. The germline gives CDR1 MDHEN, CDR2 SYDVKM. This CDR3 is built from 18 residues. The V gene end was trimmed by 5 bases and the J gene end by 0 bases; junction bases not matched to a gene: 10. CDR3 sequence (DNA): TGTGCCAGCAGTAAGGGACAGCTAACTTACTCTGGGGCCAACGTCCTGACTTTC. Amino acids: CASSKGQLTYSGANVLTF.

This clonotype came up a few times. This rearrangement joins TRBV3-1 to TRBJ2-7, with a tentative D call TRBD2 (6 bases). The V end was cut by 1 base, the J end by 4 bases, with 14 bases between. This CDR3 comprises 15 residues. The germline gives CDR1 LGHDT, CDR2 YNNKEL (reference sequence). The CDR3 sequence is CASSQVASGGYEQYF. DNA for the CDR3: TGTGCCAGCAGCCAAGTTGCCTCCGGGGGTTACGAGCAGTACTTC.

This clonotype was observed a handful of times. V usage is TRBV7-2 and J usage is TRBJ2-7; 8 bases agree with TRBD1. Germline V lookup: CDR1 SGHTA, CDR2 FQGNSA. Germline trimming cut 3 bases from V and 6 bases from J; bases unmatched to any gene: 7. CDR3 length: 14 amino acids. CDR3 sequence reads: CASSLGQAQREQYF. The DNA of the CDR3 is TGTGCCAGCAGCTTGGGACAGGCCCAACGCGAGCAGTACTTC.

This clonotype was found once. V is TRBV24-1 and J is TRBJ2-6; TRBD1 or TRBD2 may be the D gene (6 bases each). V was shortened by 10 bases and J by 4 bases, with 10 bases between the two germline ends. CDR3 length: 13 residues. Per germline, CDR1 KGHDR and CDR2 SFDVKD. The DNA for the CDR3 is TGTGCCACGGGGGGCAACGGGGCCAACGTCCTGACTTTC. Its protein is CATGGNGANVLTF.

This clonotype has just a few counts. This chain joins TRBV24-1 and TRBJ1-4; 8 bases fit TRBD1. CDR1 and CDR2 (germline): KGHDR, SFDVKD. This CDR3 contains 16 residues. The junction had 8 bases not matched to a gene; V was cut back by 3 bases and J by 6 bases. The CDR3 bases are TGTGCCACCAGTGATGCCCAGGGGACAGGTTATGAAAAACTGTTTTTT. This codes for CATSDAQGTGYEKLFF.

This clonotype was counted only a few times. The chain's CDR3 is CASTFVASGTYEQYF. Written as DNA, the CDR3 is TGTGCCAGCACCTTTGTGGCTAGCGGGACCTACGAGCAGTACTTC. J is TRBJ2-7 and V is TRBV7-2; 9 bases align to TRBD2. Germline CDR1 is SGHTA and CDR2 is FQGNSA. V was clipped by 7 bases and J by 2 bases; unmatched bases: 9. The CDR3 totals 15 residues.

The rearrangement uses TRBV3-1 and TRBJ1-5; no clear D gene. V was shortened by 0 bases and J by 3 bases, with 12 bases between the two germline ends. CDR1 and CDR2 from the germline V gene are LGHDT and YNNKEL (reference sequence). This CDR3 spans 16 amino acids. The CDR3 nucleotides read TGTGCCAGCAGCCAAGATCGCGGCGGCGACAATCAGCCCCAGCATTTT. It codes for CASSQDRGGDNQPQHF.

As regards this clonotype: A read error may be the cause here, since a much bigger clone is one base away. The chain uses TRBV20-1 and TRBJ2-1, with D unclear. This CDR3 is 14 amino acids long. Trimming stripped 4 bases from V and 13 bases from J, with 23 bases between. Germline CDR1 and CDR2: DFQATT and SNEGSKA (reference sequence). This CDR3 is CSANLDASDSDQFF. CDR3 in DNA: TGCAGTGCTAATCTTGACGCTAGTGATAGTGATCAGTTCTTC.

This clonotype was counted only a few times. The chain carries TRBV20-1 and TRBJ2-7; unclear D gene. V was pared by 4 bases and J by 5 bases, with 0 bases between. The CDR3 sequence is 8 residues long. The germline V gene encodes CDR1 DFQATT and CDR2 SNEGSKA (reference sequence). The CDR3 DNA sequence: TGCAGTGCTAACGAGCAGTACTTC. Translating it yields CSANEQYF.

This clonotype has at least ten counts. This chain links TRBV11-2 with TRBJ2-7, with TRBD2 matching over 7 bases. V dropped 5 bases and J dropped 7; count of bases not matched to a gene: 11. CDR1 is SGHAT, CDR2 FQNNGV, per germline. The CDR3 sequence is 14 residues long. In DNA form, the CDR3 reads TGTGCCAGCAGCCTGCAGGGAGGGCCGGGGGAGCAGTACTTC. It translates to CASSLQGGPGEQYF.